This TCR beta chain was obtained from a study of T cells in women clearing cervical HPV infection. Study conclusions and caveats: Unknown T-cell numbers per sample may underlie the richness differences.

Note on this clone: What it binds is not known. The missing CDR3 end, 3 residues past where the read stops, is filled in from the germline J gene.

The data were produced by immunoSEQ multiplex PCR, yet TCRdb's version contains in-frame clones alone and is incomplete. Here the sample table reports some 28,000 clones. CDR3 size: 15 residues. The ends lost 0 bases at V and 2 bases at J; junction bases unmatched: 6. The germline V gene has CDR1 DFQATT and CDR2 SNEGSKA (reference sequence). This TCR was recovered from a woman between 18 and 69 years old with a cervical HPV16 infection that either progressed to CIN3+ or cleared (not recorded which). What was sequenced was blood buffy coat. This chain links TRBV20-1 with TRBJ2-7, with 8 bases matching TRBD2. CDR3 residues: CSARDKGLVTYEQYF. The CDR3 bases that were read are TGCAGTGCTAGAGATAAGGGACTAGTTACCTACGAG.